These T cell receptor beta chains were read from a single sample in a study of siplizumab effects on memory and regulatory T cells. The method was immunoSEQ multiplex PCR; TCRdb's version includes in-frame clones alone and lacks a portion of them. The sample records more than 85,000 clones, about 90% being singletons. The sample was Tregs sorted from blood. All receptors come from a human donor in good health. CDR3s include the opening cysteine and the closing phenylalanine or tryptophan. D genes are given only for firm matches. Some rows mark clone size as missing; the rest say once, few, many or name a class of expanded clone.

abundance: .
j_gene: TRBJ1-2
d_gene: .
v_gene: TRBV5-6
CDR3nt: TGTGCCAGCAGCCTCCGGGGGTCGGGCGGCTACACCTTC
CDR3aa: CASSLRGSGGYTF

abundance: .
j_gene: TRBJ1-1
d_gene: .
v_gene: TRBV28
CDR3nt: TGTGCCAGCATGGCCGGGATGACTGAAGCTTTCTTT
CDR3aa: CASMAGMTEAFF

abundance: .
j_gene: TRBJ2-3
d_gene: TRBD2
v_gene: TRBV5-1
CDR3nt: TGCGCCAGCAGCCGAGCGGGAGGAAGGACAGATACGCAGTATTTT
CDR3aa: CASSRAGGRTDTQYF

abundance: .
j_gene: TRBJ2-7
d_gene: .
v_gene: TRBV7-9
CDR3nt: TGTGCCAGCAGCCACACGGCGGAGCAGTACTTC
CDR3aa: CASSHTAEQYF

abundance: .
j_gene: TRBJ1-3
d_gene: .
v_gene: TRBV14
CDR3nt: TGTGCCAGCAGCCAATATCCCGGAAACACCATATATTTT
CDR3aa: CASSQYPGNTIYF

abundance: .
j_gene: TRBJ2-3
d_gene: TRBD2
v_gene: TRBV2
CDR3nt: TGTGCCAGCTGGCTAGCGGGAGCCCGACCTACAGATACGCAGTATTTT
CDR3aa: CASWLAGARPTDTQYF

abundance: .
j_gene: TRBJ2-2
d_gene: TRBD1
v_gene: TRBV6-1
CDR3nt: TGTGCCAGCAGGGGACAGATCAACACCGGGGAGCTGTTTTTT
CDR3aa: CASRGQINTGELFF

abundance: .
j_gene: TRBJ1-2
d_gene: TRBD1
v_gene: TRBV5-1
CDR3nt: TGCGCCAGCAGCCCCACAGGGGCGTGGGGCTACACCTTC
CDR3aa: CASSPTGAWGYTF

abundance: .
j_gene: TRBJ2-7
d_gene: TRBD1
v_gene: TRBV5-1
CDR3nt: TGCGCCAGTGGGAGGGTGACAGGGGGAATGTACGAGCAGTACTTC
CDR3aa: CASGRVTGGMYEQYF

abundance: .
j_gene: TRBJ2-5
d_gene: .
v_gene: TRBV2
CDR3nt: TGTGCCAGCAGTGAAGGCGGTAGGGAGACCCAGTACTTC
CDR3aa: CASSEGGRETQYF

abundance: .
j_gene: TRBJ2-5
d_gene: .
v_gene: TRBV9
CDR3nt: TGTGCCAGCAGCGTCTGGGGAACGGGGCTACAAGAGACCCAGTACTTC
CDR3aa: CASSVWGTGLQETQYF

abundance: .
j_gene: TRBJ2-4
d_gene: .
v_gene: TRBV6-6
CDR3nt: TGTGCCAGCAGTCCACGGACCGAGGGCGCCAAAAACATTCAGTACTTC
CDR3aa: CASSPRTEGAKNIQYF

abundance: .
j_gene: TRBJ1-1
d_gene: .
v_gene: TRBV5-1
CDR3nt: TGCGCCAGCAGCTTGTTTCTGCTCCCGGATGAAGCTTTCTTT
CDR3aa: CASSLFLLPDEAFF

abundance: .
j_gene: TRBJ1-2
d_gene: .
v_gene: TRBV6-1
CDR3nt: TGTGCCAGCAGAACCATGGCCCCGTGGGGCTACACCTTC
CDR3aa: CASRTMAPWGYTF

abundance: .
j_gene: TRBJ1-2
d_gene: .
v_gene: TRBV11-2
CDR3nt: TGTGCCAGCAGCTTAAGCCACTATGGCTACACCTTC
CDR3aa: CASSLSHYGYTF

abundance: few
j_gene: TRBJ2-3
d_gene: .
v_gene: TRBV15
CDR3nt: TGTGCCACCAGCAGCGGCAGGGGTATGAGAACAGATACGCAGTATTTT
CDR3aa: CATSSGRGMRTDTQYF